Listed below are T cell receptor beta chains from one sample, sequenced in a study of blood T cells in healthy people across ages. TCRdb recomputed calls from the 5' RACE reads with MiXCR, one row per CDR3 protein. The repertoire consists of hundreds of thousands of distinct CDR3 sequences, with more than 45% occurring once and the leading ten covering roughly 12%. Sequencing used blood. These receptor sequences come from a woman over 75 in good health. Both conserved end residues are part of each CDR3. The D gene is left open where the match is weak. Clone size is shown for a subset of rows, as once, few, many or a class of expanded clone.

TGTGCCAGCAGTTTTTTGGGTATCCTTTATAATTCACCCCTCCACTTT	CASSFLGILYNSPLHF	TRBV27	TRBJ1-6	-	16	-
TGTGCCAGCAGTCGGCGGGAGCGGGAGACCCAGTACTTC	CASSRRERETQYF	TRBV12-3/TRBV12-4	TRBJ2-5	few	13	TRBD2
TGTGCCAGCAGTTTTTCACTTTACGAGCAGTACTTC	CASSFSLYEQYF	TRBV12-3/TRBV12-4	TRBJ2-7	-	12	-
TGTGCCAGCAGTGAAAAGAGGTCGGGACTAATAGAGACCCAGTACTTC	CASSEKRSGLIETQYF	TRBV6-1	TRBJ2-5	many	16	TRBD2
TGTGCCAGCAGTTTAAGGACAGGGCACAACTATGGCTACACCTTC	CASSLRTGHNYGYTF	TRBV12-3/TRBV12-4	TRBJ1-2	many	15	TRBD1
TGCAGCGTTGTGCACATTAACACCGGGGAACTGTTTTTT	CSVVHINTGELFF	TRBV29-1	TRBJ2-2	few	13	-
TGTGCCAGCAGCTTAGTTTCAGGGAACAATGAGCAGTACTTC	CASSLVSGNNEQYF	TRBV7-9	TRBJ2-5	few	14	-
TGTGCCAGCAGCCAAGGCCGAGCGGGAGGCAACAATGAGCAGTACTTC	CASSQGRAGGNNEQYF	TRBV3-1	TRBJ2-7	-	16	TRBD2
TGCGCCAGCAGTGAGGCCGCCTACAATGAGCAGTTCTTC	CASSEAAYNEQFF	TRBV5-1	TRBJ2-1	-	13	-
TGTGCCAGCAGTTACGACCACAGGGGGAATAATTCACCCCTCCACTTT	CASSYDHRGNNSPLHF	TRBV6-5	TRBJ1-6	few	16	TRBD1
TGTGCCAGTGTAAGCCGTAGAGGGGAGCAGTACTTC	CASVSRRGEQYF	TRBV28	TRBJ2-5	few	12	-
TGTGCCAGCAGCCCAACTCTACAGGCTCAAGAGACCCAGTACTTC	CASSPTLQAQETQYF	TRBV9	TRBJ2-5	-	15	-
TGTGCCAGCAAATGGACGGAGAACACTGAAGCTTTCTTT	CASKWTENTEAFF	TRBV6-6	TRBJ1-1	-	13	-
TGTGCCAGCAGGCGTAAAACGACCGCAGAGACCCAGTACTTC	CASRRKTTAETQYF	TRBV27	TRBJ2-5	once	14	-
TGCAGTGCTAGGAAGAGTTCGGGTGTCAGGGGCTACGAGCAGTACTTC	CSARKSSGVRGYEQYF	TRBV20-1	TRBJ2-7	-	16	-
TGTGCCAGCAGCCAAGATACGGGTACTAGCCTCATTATGGCCCAGTACTTC	CASSQDTGTSLIMAQYF	TRBV3-1	TRBJ2-5	few	17	-
TGTGCCAGCAGCCACGGGACTAGCGGTAAAAGCTCCTACGAGCAGTACTTC	CASSHGTSGKSSYEQYF	TRBV3-1	TRBJ2-7	-	17	TRBD2
TGTGCCAGCAGCTTTTTGAAGGGGCAGGAGAGCTCTGGGGCCAACGTCCTGACTTTC	CASSFLKGQESSGANVLTF	TRBV7-9	TRBJ2-6	once	19	-
TGTGCCAGCAGCACGACTACGAACACCGGGGAGCTGTTTTTT	CASSTTTNTGELFF	TRBV11-2	TRBJ2-2	-	14	-
TGTGCCAGCAGCTTAAGGACAGGGAGGGGAAACACCATATATTTT	CASSLRTGRGNTIYF	TRBV7-9	TRBJ1-3	few	15	TRBD1
TGCGCCAGCAGCTCGAAGGGGGCCCCAATGAGGTACCAAGAGACCCAGTACTTC	CASSSKGAPMRYQETQYF	TRBV5-1	TRBJ2-5	many	18	TRBD1
TGTGCCAGCAGTTTAAGGCGGGACGCCGGCGAGCAGTACTTC	CASSLRRDAGEQYF	TRBV12-3/TRBV12-4	TRBJ2-7	-	14	-
TGCGCCAACAGCTTGGTCACGAACACCGGGGAGCTGTTTTTT	CANSLVTNTGELFF	TRBV5-1	TRBJ2-2	once	14	-
TGTGCCATCGGTGAGTCCGTAAGGGGGACCGGGGAGCTGTTTTTT	CAIGESVRGTGELFF	TRBV10-3	TRBJ2-2	-	15	-
TGTGCCAGCAGTTACGACGGCCACAATGAGCAGTTCTTC	CASSYDGHNEQFF	TRBV6-5	TRBJ2-1	-	13	-
TGTGCCAGCAGCCCTATACCGGGACGAATGAACACCGGGGAGCTGTTTTTT	CASSPIPGRMNTGELFF	TRBV9	TRBJ2-2	few	17	-
TGTGCCAGCAGCCAAGACGAGGGTAGGTGGGGGGGTTACAATGAGCAGTTCTTC	CASSQDEGRWGGYNEQFF	TRBV4-2	TRBJ2-1	-	18	TRBD2
TGTGCCAGCAGTTTTGGCGGGGGGGCCGGCAATGAGCAGTTCTTC	CASSFGGGAGNEQFF	TRBV12-3/TRBV12-4	TRBJ2-1	many	15	TRBD2
TGTGCCAGCAGTCCGGCTAAGCTAGCGGGACATTGGGAAGATACGCAGTATTTT	CASSPAKLAGHWEDTQYF	TRBV12-3/TRBV12-4	TRBJ2-3	many	18	TRBD2
TGTGCCACCAGTGATCCGTCCGTTGTGCAGTACTTC	CATSDPSVVQYF	TRBV24-1	TRBJ2-7	-	12	-
TGTGCCAGCAGTTCCCCAGGGGGCCACGAGCAGTACTTC	CASSSPGGHEQYF	TRBV12-3/TRBV12-4	TRBJ2-7	many	13	TRBD1
TGTGCCAGCAGCCAATTCCTCGGACTAGCGGGGCTCGGACCCGGGGAGCTGTTTTTT	CASSQFLGLAGLGPGELFF	TRBV14	TRBJ2-2	-	19	TRBD2
TGTGCCATCAGTGAGTGGGGGGTGAACACTGAAGCTTTCTTT	CAISEWGVNTEAFF	TRBV10-3	TRBJ1-1	-	14	-
TGCAGCGTTGAAGTCGGGACTAGTTCCTACGAGCAGTACTTC	CSVEVGTSSYEQYF	TRBV29-1	TRBJ2-7	-	14	TRBD2
TGTGCCAGCAGACGTACAGGCGGTGGCTACACCTTC	CASRRTGGGYTF	TRBV12-3/TRBV12-4	TRBJ1-2	-	12	-
TGTGCCAGCAGCCAGAGAGGGGGAGCTGAGCAGTTCTTC	CASSQRGGAEQFF	TRBV3-1	TRBJ2-1	few	13	-
TGTGCCAGCAGGCCTAAGAGCACAGATACGCAGTATTTT	CASRPKSTDTQYF	TRBV27	TRBJ2-3	-	13	-
TGTGCCAGCAGCCCCCAGGGGGCGAACACAGATACGCAGTATTTT	CASSPQGANTDTQYF	TRBV7-9	TRBJ2-3	few	15	TRBD1
TGTGCCAGCAGCCAAGATCCGGGAGGTACTAGAGGGAATGAGCAGTTCTTC	CASSQDPGGTRGNEQFF	TRBV3-1	TRBJ2-1	many	17	TRBD2
TGTGCCAGCAGCTACCGGACAGGAGGAGAGACCCAGTACTTC	CASSYRTGGETQYF	TRBV13	TRBJ2-5	many	14	TRBD1
TGCGCCAGCAGCCAAGATGTCGACAGGGCAAACAGGGTCGGGGACAAAAACATTCAGTACTTC	CASSQDVDRANRVGDKNIQYF	TRBV4-1	TRBJ2-4	-	21	TRBD1
TGCAGTGCTAAGGTGATGGGGGGGATGAACACTGAAGCTTTCTTT	CSAKVMGGMNTEAFF	TRBV20-1	TRBJ1-1	-	15	-
TGTGCCAGCAGCTTAGGACAGCCAAATGAGCAGTTCTTC	CASSLGQPNEQFF	TRBV11-2	TRBJ2-1	once	13	-
TGTGCCAGCAGTAAACCGACTAGCGGGGATTTAGCCAAAAACATTCAGTACTTC	CASSKPTSGDLAKNIQYF	TRBV12-3/TRBV12-4	TRBJ2-4	many	18	TRBD2
TGTGCCAGCAGTGTACCGGGACAGTTAGTCTCTGGGGCCAACGTCCTGACTTTC	CASSVPGQLVSGANVLTF	TRBV12-3/TRBV12-4	TRBJ2-6	-	18	TRBD1
TGCGCCAGCAGCCAAGATAACACCTACCCCTACGAGCAGTACTTC	CASSQDNTYPYEQYF	TRBV4-3	TRBJ2-7	-	15	-
TGCAGTGCCGGGGACTCCCGACCTACGCAGTATTTT	CSAGDSRPTQYF	TRBV20-1	TRBJ2-3	many	12	-
TGCAGTGCTAGGCATAGCGGGGAAAACCTCCTTCAGTACTTC	CSARHSGENLLQYF	TRBV20-1	TRBJ2-5	-	14	TRBD2
TGTGCCAGCGACTTTAGCGGGAACGGAGTAAATGAGCAGTTCTTC	CASDFSGNGVNEQFF	TRBV19	TRBJ2-1	-	15	TRBD2
TGCAGTGCCAGAGAGGGCAGCTCTAGCACAGATACGCAGTATTTT	CSAREGSSSTDTQYF	TRBV20-1	TRBJ2-3	many	15	-
TGCAGTGCCACCAAGGGGGCGGACAATGAGCAGTTCTTC	CSATKGADNEQFF	TRBV20-1	TRBJ2-1	-	13	TRBD1
TGTGCCAGCAGCACGGGACAGGCGACTCAAGAGACCCAGTACTTC	CASSTGQATQETQYF	TRBV3-1	TRBJ2-5	-	15	TRBD1
TGCAGTGCTCAGACAGGGCGTCGGAATTCACCCCTCCACTTT	CSAQTGRRNSPLHF	TRBV20-1	TRBJ1-6	-	14	TRBD1